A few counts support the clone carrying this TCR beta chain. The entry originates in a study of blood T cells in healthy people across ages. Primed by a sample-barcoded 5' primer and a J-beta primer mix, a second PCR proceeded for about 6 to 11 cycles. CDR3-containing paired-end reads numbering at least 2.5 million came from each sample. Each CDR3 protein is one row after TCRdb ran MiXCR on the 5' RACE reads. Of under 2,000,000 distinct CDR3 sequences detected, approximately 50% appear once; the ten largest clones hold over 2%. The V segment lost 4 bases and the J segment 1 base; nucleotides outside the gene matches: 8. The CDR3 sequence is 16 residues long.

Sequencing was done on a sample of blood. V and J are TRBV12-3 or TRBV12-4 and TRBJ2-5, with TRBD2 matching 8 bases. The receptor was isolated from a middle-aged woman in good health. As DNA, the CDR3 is TGTGCCAGCAGTTACGCCCCAGCGGGGGTCCAAGAGACCCAGTACTTC. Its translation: CASSYAPAGVQETQYF.